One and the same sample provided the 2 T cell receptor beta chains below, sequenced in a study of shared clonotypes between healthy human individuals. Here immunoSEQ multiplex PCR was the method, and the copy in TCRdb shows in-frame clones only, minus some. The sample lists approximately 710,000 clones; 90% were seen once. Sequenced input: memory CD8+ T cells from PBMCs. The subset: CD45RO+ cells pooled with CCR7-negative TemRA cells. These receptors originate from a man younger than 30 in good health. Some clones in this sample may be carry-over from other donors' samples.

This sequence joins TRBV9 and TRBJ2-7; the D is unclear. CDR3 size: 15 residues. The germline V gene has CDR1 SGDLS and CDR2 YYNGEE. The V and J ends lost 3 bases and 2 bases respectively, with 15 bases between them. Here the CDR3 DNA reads TGTGCCAGCAGCGCCAACGACTTGCGCACCTACGAGCAGTACTTC. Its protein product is CASSANDLRTYEQYF.

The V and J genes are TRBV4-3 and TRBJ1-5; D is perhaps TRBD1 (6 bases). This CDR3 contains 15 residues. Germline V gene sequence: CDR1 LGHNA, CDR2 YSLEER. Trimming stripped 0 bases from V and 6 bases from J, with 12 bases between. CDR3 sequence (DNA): TGCGCCAGCAGCCAAGACTCGGGGGGCGGTCAGCCCCAGCATTTT. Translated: CASSQDSGGGQPQHF.